The 11 T cell receptor beta chains in this list originate from one sample, sequenced in a study of CD8 T cells in ankylosing spondylitis. TCRdb re-analysed the 5' RACE reads in MiXCR, keeping a single row per CDR3 protein. The data show about 240,000 distinct CDR3 sequences, approximately 7.6% seen once. The material sequenced was blood, either unsorted or a sorted T cell fraction (not recorded which). The receptors were gathered from a female donor with ankylosing spondylitis or in good health (not recorded which).

In its sample, this clonotype was seen many times. The V gene is TRBV5-1, the J gene TRBJ1-2; TRBD1 is a possible D gene (5 bases). CDR1 and CDR2 from the germline V gene are SGHRS and YFSETQ. There are 12 residues in the CDR3. The ends were cut back, 0 bases at V and 6 bases at J, with 6 bases in the middle. The CDR3 DNA reads TGCGCCAGCAGCTTGGCAGGGAATGGCTACACCTTC. It encodes CASSLAGNGYTF.

This clonotype was counted ten times or more. CDR3 DNA: TGTGCCACCAGTGATGCAGGAGAGGGGCAGCCCCAGCATTTT. Translated, it gives CATSDAGEGQPQHF. This chain uses TRBV24-1 with TRBJ1-5; weak D call: TRBD1 (5 bases). Germline lookup yields CDR1 KGHDR and CDR2 SFDVKD. V lost 3 bases, J lost 7 bases, and 12 bases lay in between. The CDR3 spans 14 residues.

This clonotype was recorded many times. This chain uses TRBV7-9 with TRBJ2-3; the D is unclear. V lost 8 bases, J lost 4 bases, and 10 bases lay in between. The CDR3 spans 12 residues. Germline V gene sequence: CDR1 SEHNR, CDR2 FQNEAQ (reference sequence). CDR3 sequence reads: CASGPSADTQYF. For the CDR3, the DNA is TGTGCCAGCGGCCCTTCCGCAGATACGCAGTATTTT.

The CDR3 is CASSLGLGSAGNTIYF. CDR3 nucleotides: TGTGCCAGCAGCTTGGGACTGGGGTCAGCTGGAAACACCATATATTTT. J is TRBJ1-3 and V is TRBV7-6, with D perhaps TRBD1 (5 bases). The germline CDR1 and CDR2 sequences are SGHVS and FNYEAQ. Trimming removed 3 bases at V and 2 bases at J, with 14 bases between. The CDR3 totals 16 residues. The variable domain in full, completed from reference TRBV7-6 and TRBJ1-3, reads GAGVSQSPRYKVTKRGQDVALRCDPISGHVSLYWYRQALGQGPEFLTYFNYEAQQDKSGLPNDRFSAERPEGSISTLTIQRTEQRDSAMYRCASSLGLGSAGNTIYFGEGSWLTVV.

Concerning this clonotype: One end of the junction fails to match germline, which may point to a read error. V and J are TRBV3-1 and TRBJ2-7, with a possible D match to TRBD1 (5 bases). Germline V gene sequence: CDR1 LGHDT, CDR2 YNNKEL (reference sequence). The CDR3 spans 15 residues. The CDR3 region has the DNA TGTGCCAGTAGCCAAGATCACAGGCGTTTAGTGAGGCAGTACTTC. As protein: CASSQDHRRLVRQYF.

In this sample, this clonotype turned up many times. The chain has TRBV20-1 and TRBJ2-1, with unresolved D. Germline CDR1 and CDR2: DFQATT and SNEGSKA (reference sequence). This CDR3 contains 13 residues. The V end lost 6 bases, the J end lost 2 bases, and 11 bases lay between the germline ends. The CDR3 DNA reads as TGCAGTGCCCCCCCGAATCCCTACAATGAGCAGTTCTTC. This sequence encodes CSAPPNPYNEQFF.

This clonotype was detected ten times or more. The V gene is TRBV5-6, the J gene TRBJ1-4, with D hard to call. The V gene lost 0 bases and the J gene lost 6 bases, with 15 bases spanning the gap. This CDR3 has 16 amino acids. CDR1 is SGHDT and CDR2 is YYEEEE in the germline V gene. Written as DNA, the CDR3 is TGTGCCAGCAGCTTGGGCGAGGAAACTGGCGATGAAAAACTGTTTTTT. Translation: CASSLGEETGDEKLFF. Full variable domain (outside the CDR3, taken from reference TRBV5-6 and TRBJ1-4): DAGVTQSPTHLIKTRGQQVTLRCSPKSGHDTVSWYQQALGQGPQFIFQYYEEEERQRGNFPDRFSGHQFPNYSSELNVNALLLGDSALYLCASSLGEETGDEKLFFGSGTQLSVL.

This clonotype has ten or more counts. The V gene is TRBV29-1, the J gene TRBJ2-2; D possibly corresponds to TRBD2 (6 bases). V lost 4 bases to trimming and J lost 2 bases, with 11 bases between them. CDR3 size: 14 residues. CDR1 and CDR2 (germline): SQVTM, ANQGSEA. CDR3 amino acids: CSVVRGPNTGELFF. As DNA, the CDR3 is TGCAGCGTTGTGCGGGGACCTAACACCGGGGAGCTGTTTTTT.

A few counts support this clonotype. The chain has TRBV3-1 and TRBJ1-4; possible D gene TRBD1, 5 bases. The V and J ends lost 0 bases and 6 bases respectively, with 11 bases between them. The germline V gene encodes CDR1 LGHDT and CDR2 YNNKEL (reference sequence). The CDR3 length is 15 residues. The CDR3 DNA sequence: TGTGCCAGCAGCCAAGATGGGCCGGGGGATGAAAAACTGTTTTTT. Amino acids: CASSQDGPGDEKLFF.

The J gene is TRBJ2-7, the V gene TRBV6-5; D is perhaps TRBD2 (6 bases). Trimming cost V 0 bases and J 2 bases, with 8 bases left between them. Germline CDR1 MNHEY, CDR2 SVGAGI. This CDR3 has 14 amino acids. The CDR3 DNA follows: TGTGCCAGCAGTTACTCGGAGGGAACCTACGAGCAGTACTTC. Protein sequence: CASSYSEGTYEQYF.

This clonotype was observed a few times. V gene TRBV11-2 combines with J gene TRBJ1-4; D remains unclear. V was trimmed by 0 bases and J by 7 bases, leaving 3 bases between them. This CDR3 has 12 amino acids. Germline CDR1 and CDR2: SGHAT and FQNNGV. The CDR3 protein is CASSLDSEKLFF. The CDR3 DNA is TGTGCCAGCAGCTTAGATAGTGAAAAACTGTTTTTT.